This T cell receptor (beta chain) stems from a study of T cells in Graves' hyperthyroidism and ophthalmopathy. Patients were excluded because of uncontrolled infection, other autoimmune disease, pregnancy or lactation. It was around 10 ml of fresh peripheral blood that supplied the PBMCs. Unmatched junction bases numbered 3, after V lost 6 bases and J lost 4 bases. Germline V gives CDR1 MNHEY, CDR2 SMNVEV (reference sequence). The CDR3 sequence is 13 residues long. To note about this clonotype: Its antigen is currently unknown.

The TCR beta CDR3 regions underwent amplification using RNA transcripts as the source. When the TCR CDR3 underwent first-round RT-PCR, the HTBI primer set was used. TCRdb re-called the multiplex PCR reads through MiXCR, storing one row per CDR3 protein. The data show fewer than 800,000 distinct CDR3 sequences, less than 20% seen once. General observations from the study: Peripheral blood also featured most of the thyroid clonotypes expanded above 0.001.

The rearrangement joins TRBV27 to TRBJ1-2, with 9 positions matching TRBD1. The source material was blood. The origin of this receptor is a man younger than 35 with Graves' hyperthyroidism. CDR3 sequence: CASSYRGPYGYTF. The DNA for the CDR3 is TGTGCCAGCAGCTACAGGGGGCCCTATGGCTACACCTTC.